This entry concerns a single T cell receptor (beta chain). CDR1 and CDR2 (germline): MNHNS, SASEGT. Trimming left V 1 base short and J 7 bases short, with 11 bases between. The CDR3 has 13 residues. This table comes from immunoSEQ multiplex PCR, and its TCRdb copy is limited to in-frame clones, with some not included. Of almost 550,000 clones listed, more than 75% are singletons. The sample originates from a study of shared T cell receptors in the human thymus. This sample also belongs to another study, concerning human thymus T cells. From that second work: The donors were infants in Finland with congenital heart defects, otherwise immunologically healthy. The source of the thymus tissue was resections taken during corrective heart surgery. Thymic and blood repertoires appeared to show biased V and J gene usage. Thymic TCR repertoires of unrelated people reportedly overlapped highly.

The source of this sequence is a boy less than two years old with a congenital heart defect. The V gene is TRBV6-1, the J gene TRBJ2-7, with D possibly TRBD2 on 6 matching bases. Sequenced material: thymocytes. The CDR3 DNA reads TGTGCCAGCAGTGAAGATGAGGCGGGGGAGCAGTACTTC. As protein: CASSEDEAGEQYF.